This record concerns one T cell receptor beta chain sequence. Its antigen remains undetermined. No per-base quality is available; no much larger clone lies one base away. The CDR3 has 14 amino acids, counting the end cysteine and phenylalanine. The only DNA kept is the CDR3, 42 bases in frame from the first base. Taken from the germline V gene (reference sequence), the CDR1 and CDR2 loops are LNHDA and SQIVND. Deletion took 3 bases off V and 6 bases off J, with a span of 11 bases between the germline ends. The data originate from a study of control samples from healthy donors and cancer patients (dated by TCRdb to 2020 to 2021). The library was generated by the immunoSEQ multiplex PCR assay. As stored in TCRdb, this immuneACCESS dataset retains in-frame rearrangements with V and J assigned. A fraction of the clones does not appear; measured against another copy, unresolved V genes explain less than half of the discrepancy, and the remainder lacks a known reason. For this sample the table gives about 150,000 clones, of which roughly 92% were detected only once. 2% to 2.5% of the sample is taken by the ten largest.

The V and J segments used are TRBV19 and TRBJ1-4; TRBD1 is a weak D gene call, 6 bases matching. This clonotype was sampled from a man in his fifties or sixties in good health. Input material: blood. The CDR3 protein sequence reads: CASSIRDTYEKLFF. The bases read TGTGCCAGTAGTATCCGGGACACGTATGAAAAACTGTTTTTT. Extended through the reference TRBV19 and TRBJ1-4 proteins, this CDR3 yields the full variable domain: DGGITQSPKYLFRKEGQNVTLSCEQNLNHDAMYWYRQDPGQGLRLIYYSQIVNDFQKGDIAEGYSVSREKKESFPLTVTSAQKNPTAFYLCASSIRDTYEKLFFGSGTQLSVL.